This paragraph covers one T cell receptor (beta chain) sequence. The data belong to a study of control samples from healthy donors and cancer patients. This CDR3 comprises 13 residues. CDR1 and CDR2 from the germline V gene are LGHDT and YNNKEL (reference sequence). V lost 0 bases to trimming and J lost 3 bases, with 6 bases between them. The assay was immunoSEQ multiplex PCR, and TCRdb's table has in-frame clones only and misses some. The table records some 100,000 clones, around three quarters of them present only once. Sequences were obtained from blood. This receptor was identified in a woman younger than 45 in good health. This rearrangement joins TRBV3-1 (or the pseudogene TRBV3-2) to TRBJ2-7; D is uncertain. CDR3 sequence (DNA): TGTGCCAGCAGCCAAGATGGGATCTACGAGCAGTACTTC. Translation: CASSQDGIYEQYF.